The source of this T cell receptor beta chain is a study of T-cell reconstitution after alpha-beta-depleted transplantation in children. The CDR3 is made up of 16 amino acids. Germline V gene data show CDR1 as SEHNR and CDR2 as FQNEAQ (reference sequence). V lost 3 bases and J 0 bases, leaving 14 bases between the germline ends. Findings and caveats of the study: The origin of high day-60 TCRbeta diversity in some patients lay in surviving recipient T cells and thymic progenitors. Alpha-beta T cells present about two months after transplant were reported to originate from several hundred expanded graft clones. Counts and diversity of T cells one year after transplant came mostly from newly produced T cells.

Preparation of the TCRbeta library was carried out with unique molecular identifiers. TCRdb recomputed calls from the PCR reads with MiXCR, one row per CDR3 protein. This sample has about 460,000 distinct CDR3 sequences, with 8% to 11% found just once. To note about this clonotype: Its antigen is not identified.

V usage is TRBV7-9 and J usage is TRBJ2-5; D call uncertain. Sequencing was performed on PBMCs, taken before TCRalphabeta/CD19-depleted stem cell transplant. The clonotype comes from a child younger than 10 with inherited bone marrow failure, due to receive a stem cell transplant. The CDR3 protein is CASSFLPWSYQETQYF. The CDR3 DNA reads TGTGCCAGCAGCTTTTTACCTTGGAGCTACCAAGAGACCCAGTACTTC.